The clone carrying this TCR beta chain was seen more than once but under ten times. The data derive from a study of CD8 T cells in ankylosing spondylitis. TCRdb re-called the 5' RACE reads with MiXCR, one entry per CDR3 protein. The sample includes 200,000 to 250,000 distinct CDR3 sequences, roughly 8% seen only once; the top ten take more than 4%. Source material: blood, either unsorted or a sorted T cell fraction (not recorded which). The TCR was taken from a female donor with ankylosing spondylitis or in good health (not recorded which).

CDR3 sequence: CASSRDGDYEQYF. DNA for the CDR3: TGCGCCAGCAGTCGGGACGGAGACTACGAGCAGTACTTC. V and J are TRBV10-1 and TRBJ2-7, with D possibly called TRBD1 or TRBD2 (5 bases each). Looked up from germline, CDR1 is WNHNN and CDR2 is SYGVQD (reference sequence). V shed 5 bases and J shed 3 bases, with 11 bases lying between them. CDR3 size: 13 residues.